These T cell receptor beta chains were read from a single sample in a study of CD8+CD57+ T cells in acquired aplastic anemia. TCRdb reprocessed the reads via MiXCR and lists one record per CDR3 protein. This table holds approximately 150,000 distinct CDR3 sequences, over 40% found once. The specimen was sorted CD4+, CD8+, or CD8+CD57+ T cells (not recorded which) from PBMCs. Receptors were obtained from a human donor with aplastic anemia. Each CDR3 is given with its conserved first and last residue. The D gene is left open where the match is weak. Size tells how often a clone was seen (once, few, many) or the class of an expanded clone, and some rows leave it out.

cdr3_aa: CASSQDDRGAEKLFF; cdr3_nt: TGTGCCAGCAGCCAAGATGACAGGGGAGCTGAAAAACTGTTTTTT; d_call: TRBD1; clone_size: many; v_call: TRBV14; j_call: TRBJ1-4
cdr3_aa: CASSPQDTNNEQFF; cdr3_nt: TGTGCTAGCAGCCCCCAGGACACCAACAATGAGCAGTTCTTC; d_call: -; clone_size: many; v_call: TRBV7-7; j_call: TRBJ2-1
cdr3_aa: CATSEGISYNEQFF; cdr3_nt: TGTGCCACCAGTGAAGGTATCTCCTACAATGAGCAGTTCTTC; d_call: -; clone_size: -; v_call: TRBV24-1; j_call: TRBJ2-1
cdr3_aa: CASSLGLTGLTDTQYF; cdr3_nt: TGTGCTAGCAGCTTAGGGTTGACAGGGTTAACAGATACGCAGTATTTT; d_call: TRBD1; clone_size: -; v_call: TRBV7-7; j_call: TRBJ2-3
cdr3_aa: CASRTSSGANVLTF; cdr3_nt: TGCGCCAGCCGAACCAGCTCTGGGGCCAACGTCCTGACTTTC; d_call: -; clone_size: -; v_call: TRBV5-1; j_call: TRBJ2-6
cdr3_aa: CASSGGRNTIYF; cdr3_nt: TGCGCCAGCAGTGGGGGAAGGAACACCATATATTTT; d_call: -; clone_size: -; v_call: TRBV10-2; j_call: TRBJ1-3
cdr3_aa: CASSPPGLAGVGTGELFF; cdr3_nt: TGTGCCAGCTCACCACCGGGACTAGCGGGAGTAGGAACCGGGGAGCTGTTTTTT; d_call: TRBD2; clone_size: -; v_call: TRBV18; j_call: TRBJ2-2
cdr3_aa: CASSFRTPSYGYTF; cdr3_nt: TGTGCCAGCAGTTTTAGGACGCCCAGTTATGGCTACACCTTC; d_call: -; clone_size: many; v_call: TRBV27; j_call: TRBJ1-2
cdr3_aa: CASSKRTSGETQYF; cdr3_nt: TGTGCCAGTAGCAAACGTACTAGCGGGGAGACCCAGTACTTC; d_call: TRBD2; clone_size: once; v_call: TRBV19; j_call: TRBJ2-5
cdr3_aa: CASSLAGANEKLFF; cdr3_nt: TGTGCCAGCAGCTTAGCGGGGGCCAATGAAAAACTGTTTTTT; d_call: -; clone_size: -; v_call: TRBV7-9; j_call: TRBJ1-4
cdr3_aa: CATSSLEGADTGELFF; cdr3_nt: TGTGCCACCAGCAGTTTAGAAGGGGCTGACACCGGGGAGCTGTTTTTT; d_call: -; clone_size: -; v_call: TRBV15; j_call: TRBJ2-2
cdr3_aa: CASSLGRGRVNEQFF; cdr3_nt: TGTGCCAGCAGCTTGGGGAGGGGGCGCGTGAATGAGCAGTTCTTC; d_call: -; clone_size: -; v_call: TRBV5-6; j_call: TRBJ2-1
cdr3_aa: CASSESTGQETQYF; cdr3_nt: TGTGCCAGCAGTGAATCTACAGGGCAAGAGACCCAGTACTTC; d_call: -; clone_size: -; v_call: TRBV6-1; j_call: TRBJ2-5
cdr3_aa: CASSYARYGPQHF; cdr3_nt: TGTGCCAGCAGTTACGCCAGGTATGGGCCCCAGCATTTT; d_call: -; clone_size: few; v_call: TRBV6-5; j_call: TRBJ1-5
cdr3_aa: CASSSPTGQGGTEAFF; cdr3_nt: TGTGCCAGCAGTTCTCCTACGGGACAGGGGGGGACTGAAGCTTTCTTT; d_call: TRBD1; clone_size: -; v_call: TRBV2; j_call: TRBJ1-1
cdr3_aa: CASRAPTADTQYF; cdr3_nt: TGTGCCAGCAGGGCCCCTACCGCAGATACGCAGTATTTT; d_call: -; clone_size: -; v_call: TRBV2; j_call: TRBJ2-3
cdr3_aa: CASSLGYSYNEQFF; cdr3_nt: TGCGCCAGCAGCTTGGGCTACTCCTACAATGAGCAGTTCTTC; d_call: -; clone_size: -; v_call: TRBV5-1; j_call: TRBJ2-1
cdr3_aa: CAISGRTGGEETQYF; cdr3_nt: TGTGCCATCAGTGGTCGGACAGGGGGCGAAGAGACCCAGTACTTC; d_call: TRBD1; clone_size: -; v_call: TRBV10-3; j_call: TRBJ2-5
cdr3_aa: CASAEGTGSPLHF; cdr3_nt: TGTGCCAGCGCCGAAGGGACGGGCTCACCCCTCCACTTT; d_call: -; clone_size: -; v_call: TRBV7-2; j_call: TRBJ1-6